These 25 T cell receptor beta chains share one sample of origin, sequenced in a study of T cells in Graves' hyperthyroidism and ophthalmopathy. RNA transcripts yielded amplified TCR beta CDR3 regions. The HTBI primer set was used in a first-round RT-PCR of the TCR CDR3. A single record per CDR3 protein comes from TCRdb applying MiXCR to the multiplex PCR reads. The sample yields approximately 210,000 distinct CDR3 sequences, under 20% seen once. The sample taken for sequencing was blood. These receptors were taken from a man in his fifties or sixties with Graves' hyperthyroidism.

This clonotype was counted many times. An end of the junction differs from the germline gene, which may be a read error. The chain links TRBV27 to TRBJ2-7; TRBD2 aligns across 10 bases. This CDR3 is 15 amino acids long. Germline V CDR1 and CDR2: MNHEY, SMNVEV (reference sequence). The CDR3 DNA reads TGTGCCAGTAGTTTATCTAGCGGGAGCTCCTACGAGCAGTACTTC. Translating it yields CASSLSSGSSYEQYF.

The chain uses TRBV2 and TRBJ2-6; D unclear. CDR1 is SNHLY, CDR2 FYNNEI, per germline. The CDR3 sequence is 15 residues long. The V and J ends lost 3 bases and 0 bases respectively, with 6 bases between them. The CDR3: CASSELVSGANVLTF. CDR3 in DNA: TGTGCCAGCAGTGAGTTGGTCTCTGGGGCCAACGTCCTGACTTTC.

The chain recombines TRBV19 with TRBJ2-5; TRBD1 matches 9 bases. Germline lookup yields CDR1 LNHDA and CDR2 SQIVND (reference sequence). This CDR3 contains 15 residues. V shed 5 bases and J 5 bases; nucleotides not matched to a gene: 9. In DNA form, the CDR3 reads TGTGCCAGTAGTTACTCCGGGACAGGGAGGGAGACCCAGTACTTC. As protein: CASSYSGTGRETQYF.

This clonotype came up many times. The V call is TRBV20-1, the J call TRBJ2-2, with D maybe TRBD2 (5 bases). CDR3 length equals 11 residues. V dropped 6 bases and J dropped 7 bases, with 9 bases sitting between them. Germline values: CDR1 DFQATT, CDR2 SNEGSKA (reference sequence). The CDR3 DNA follows: TGCAGTGCCCAGCGGAACGGGGAGCTGTTTTTT. Translation: CSAQRNGELFF.

The V call is TRBV11-3, the J call TRBJ1-1; TRBD1 aligns across 9 bases. Germline CDR1 and CDR2: SGHNT and YENEEA. V shed 8 bases and J 7 bases; nucleotides not matched to a gene: 8. This CDR3 contains 13 residues. CDR3 loop: CASGAGQGNEAFF. The CDR3, as DNA: TGTGCCAGCGGCGCCGGACAGGGGAATGAAGCTTTCTTT.

There are a few counts of this clonotype. The rearrangement uses TRBV11-2 and TRBJ2-6, with D perhaps being TRBD1 or TRBD2 (5 bases each). V lost 4 bases, J lost 0 bases, and 16 bases lay in between. The CDR3 is 18 residues long. The V gene's germline CDR1 is SGHAT and CDR2 FQNNGV. As DNA, the CDR3 is TGTGCCAGCAGCTCCAACAGCAGGGACCGCTCTGGGGCCAACGTCCTGACTTTC. Protein: CASSSNSRDRSGANVLTF.

This clonotype was detected ten times or more. CDR3 nucleotides: TGTGCCAGCACCCTGGGGGGGAGAGGCGGACTAGCGGGAGTTGGGGACAATGAGCAGTTCTTC. Translation: CASTLGGRGGLAGVGDNEQFF. The J gene is TRBJ2-1, the V gene TRBV12-3 or TRBV12-4; 13 nucleotides match TRBD2. The V gene end was trimmed by 7 bases and the J gene end by 5 bases; junction bases not matched to a gene: 23. The CDR3 contains 21 residues.

The rearrangement links TRBV6-1 to TRBJ2-2; TRBD2 is a possible D gene (6 bases). CDR3 size: 14 residues. V lost 5 bases and J lost 6, with 13 bases in between. The germline gives CDR1 MNHNS, CDR2 SASEGT. The CDR3 region is CASSSLGEAGELFF. CDR3 sequence (DNA): TGTGCCAGCAGTTCCTTGGGGGAGGCCGGGGAGCTGTTTTTT.

The rearrangement joins TRBV6-6 to TRBJ2-1; 7 bases match TRBD2. Germline assignment: CDR1 MNHNY and CDR2 SVGAGI (reference sequence). CDR3 size: 15 residues. V dropped 2 bases and J dropped 4; count of bases not matched to a gene: 5. The CDR3 DNA sequence: TGTGCCAGCAGTTACGGGACTACCAATTACAATGAGCAGTTCTTC. Amino acids: CASSYGTTNYNEQFF.

This clonotype was counted a few times. The chain links TRBV27 to TRBJ1-2; D might be TRBD1 (6 bases). Germline V gene sequence: CDR1 MNHEY, CDR2 SMNVEV (reference sequence). The length of the CDR3 is 14 residues. The germline V and J ends were trimmed by 3 bases and 4 bases, with 12 bases remaining between them. The CDR3 DNA is TGTGCCAGCAGTTTTAGGGGGTTTAGCTATGGCTACACCTTC. It encodes CASSFRGFSYGYTF.

The chain has TRBV30 and TRBJ2-6; 9 positions match TRBD1. The germline gives CDR1 GTSNPN, CDR2 SVGIG (reference sequence). This CDR3 contains 15 residues. The trim removed 7 bases at V and 2 bases at J, leaving 6 bases unmatched. CDR3 sequence reads: CALDRGFPGANVLTF. The CDR3 DNA follows: TGTGCCTTGGACAGGGGCTTTCCTGGGGCCAACGTCCTGACTTTC.

This clonotype turned up a few times. This chain links TRBV6-2 or TRBV6-3 with TRBJ2-1; possible D gene TRBD2, 6 bases. This CDR3 is built from 13 residues. V lost 10 bases and J 1 base, leaving 11 bases between the germline ends. Germline V gives CDR1 MNHEY, CDR2 SVGEGT. The CDR3 coding sequence is TGTGCCACCTCGGGGGTTTCCTACAATGAGCAGTTCTTC. It translates to CATSGVSYNEQFF.

Comments on this clonotype: One end of the junction varies from germline; a read error may be responsible. The chain combines TRBV6-2 or TRBV6-3 with TRBJ2-7; 11 bases match TRBD1. Germline V CDR1 and CDR2: MNHEY, SVGEGT. CDR3 length: 14 residues. CDR3 sequence (DNA): TGTGTCAGCAGGGGGACAGGGGGAACCTACGAGCAGTACTTC. This encodes CVSRGTGGTYEQYF.

On this clonotype: One end of the junction is discordant with germline, which a read error may explain. The chain couples TRBV4-1 to TRBJ2-1; the D call may be TRBD1 or TRBD2 (5 bases each). Germline CDR1 MGHRA, CDR2 YSYEKL. This CDR3 is 18 amino acids long. The CDR3 is CASSQGTGVGNRLGEQFF. DNA for the CDR3: TGTGCCAGCAGCCAAGGAACAGGAGTCGGGAATCGACTGGGTGAGCAGTTCTTC.

The rearrangement uses TRBV11-3 and TRBJ2-7; 9 bases are shared with TRBD1. V dropped 6 bases and J dropped 3; count of bases not matched to a gene: 6. Germline-derived CDR1 and CDR2 are SGHNT and YENEEA. This CDR3 spans 14 amino acids. For the CDR3, the DNA is TGTGCCAGCAGTTACGTGACAGGGGGCTACGAGCAGTACTTC. This gives the protein CASSYVTGGYEQYF.

This clonotype was detected ten times or more. V and J are TRBV28 and TRBJ1-2; no clear D gene. From germline, CDR1 is MDHEN and CDR2 SYDVKM. The CDR3 is 13 residues long. The V and J ends lost 6 bases and 4 bases respectively, with 12 bases between them. The DNA of the CDR3 is TGTGCCAGCAGCTACCTGCAGAGCTATGGCTACACCTTC. It encodes CASSYLQSYGYTF.

This clonotype was recorded many times. The chain joins TRBV2 to TRBJ2-3; 8 bases align to TRBD2. The germline V gene has CDR1 SNHLY and CDR2 FYNNEI. This CDR3 is 16 amino acids long. V gave up 7 bases and J gave up 0 bases; unmatched junction bases: 9. The chain's CDR3 is CASTNLAGLSTDTQYF. DNA of the CDR3: TGTGCCAGCACCAACTTAGCGGGACTGAGCACAGATACGCAGTATTTT.

In this sample, this clonotype turned up many times. The chain combines TRBV20-1 with TRBJ1-1; TRBD1 is a possible D gene (5 bases). Trimming cost V 3 bases and J 5 bases, with 13 bases left between them. Germline V gene sequence: CDR1 DFQATT, CDR2 SNEGSKA (reference sequence). The CDR3 is 13 amino acids. This CDR3 reads CSASIGAGTEAFF. The CDR3 DNA reads as TGCAGTGCTAGTATAGGGGCGGGAACTGAAGCTTTCTTT.

This clonotype was recorded a few times. The chain joins TRBV7-2 to TRBJ2-2, with 7 bases that match TRBD2. CDR3 length: 17 residues. Germline values: CDR1 SGHTA, CDR2 FQGNSA. V trimming: 4 bases; J trimming: 4 bases; junction bases outside the gene matches: 12. CDR3 sequence: CASSWSGVWGGTGELFF. The DNA of the CDR3 is TGTGCCAGCAGCTGGTCGGGTGTTTGGGGGGGCACCGGGGAGCTGTTTTTT. The whole variable domain, filled in from reference TRBV7-2 and TRBJ2-2, reads GAGVSQSPSNKVTEKGKDVELRCDPISGHTALYWYRQSLGQGLEFLIYFQGNSAPDKSGLPSDRFSAERTGGSVSTLTIQRTQQEDSAVYLCASSWSGVWGGTGELFFGEGSRLTVL.

This clonotype was observed many times. The J gene is TRBJ1-1, the V gene TRBV2; TRBD1 matches at 9 bases. The CDR3 is 16 amino acids. The V and J ends lost 6 bases and 0 bases, in that order; junction bases with no gene match: 8. Germline CDR1 is SNHLY and CDR2 is FYNNEI. DNA of the CDR3: TGTGCCAGCAGACACAGGGGGCAGGGGATGAACACTGAAGCTTTCTTT. Its protein product is CASRHRGQGMNTEAFF.

This clonotype was seen at least ten times. The chain is built from TRBV5-5 and TRBJ2-5; TRBD1 is a possible D gene (6 bases). V dropped 0 bases and J dropped 2 bases, with 17 bases sitting between them. The CDR3 spans 17 residues. CDR1 is SGHKS and CDR2 is YYEKEE in the germline V gene (reference sequence). CDR3 residues: CASSLEAIQGGQETQYF. DNA of the CDR3: TGTGCCAGCAGCTTGGAGGCGATACAGGGTGGGCAAGAGACCCAGTACTTC.

The rearrangement joins TRBV7-2 to TRBJ1-3, with TRBD1 identical over 7 bases. CDR1 SGHTA and CDR2 FQGNSA come from the germline V gene. The CDR3 spans 15 residues. Trimming removed 3 bases from V and 3 bases from J; junction bases left unmatched: 5. CDR3 nucleotides: TGTGCCAGCAGCTTTGGGACAGTTGGTGGAAACACCATATATTTT. Translating it yields CASSFGTVGGNTIYF.

This clonotype was picked up a small number of times. V is TRBV5-1 and J is TRBJ2-2; D unclear. Trimming pared 1 base from V and 3 bases from J, leaving 4 bases between. Germline CDR1 reads SGHRS; CDR2 reads YFSETQ. The CDR3 is 13 amino acids. The CDR3 sequence: CASSLYYTGELFF. The CDR3 nucleotides read TGCGCCAGCAGCTTGTATTACACCGGGGAGCTGTTTTTT.

The rearrangement joins TRBV4-1 to TRBJ2-1; 9 bases are a match to TRBD2. Trimming at V came to 6 bases and at J to 5 bases, leaving 14 bases not matched to a gene. This CDR3 has 17 residues. Germline V gene data show CDR1 as MGHRA and CDR2 as YSYEKL. For the CDR3, the DNA is TGCGCCAGCAGACGTGGTGTTGGGCGGGAGGGCAACAATGAGCAGTTCTTC. Encoded protein: CASRRGVGREGNNEQFF.

Ten or more counts support this clonotype. The gene calls are TRBV7-3 and TRBJ2-3; TRBD1 matches at 8 bases. CDR3 length equals 16 residues. Trimming removed 5 bases from V and 3 bases from J; junction bases left unmatched: 10. CDR1 and CDR2 (germline): SGHTA, FQGTGA. The CDR3 DNA sequence: TGTGCCAGCAGCCCAGGGACAGGCTCTTGGACAGATACGCAGTATTTT. It codes for CASSPGTGSWTDTQYF.